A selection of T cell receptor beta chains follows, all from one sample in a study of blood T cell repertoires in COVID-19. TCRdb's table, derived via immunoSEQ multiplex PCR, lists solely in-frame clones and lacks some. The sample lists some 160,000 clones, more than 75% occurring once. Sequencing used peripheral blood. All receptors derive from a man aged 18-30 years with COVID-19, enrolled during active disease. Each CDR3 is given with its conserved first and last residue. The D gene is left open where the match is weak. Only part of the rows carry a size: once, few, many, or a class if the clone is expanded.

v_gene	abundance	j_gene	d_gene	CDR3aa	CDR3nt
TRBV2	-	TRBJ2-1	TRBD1	CASFTGGNEQFF	TGTGCCAGCTTCACAGGGGGCAATGAGCAGTTCTTC
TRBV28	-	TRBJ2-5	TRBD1	CASSLFIWTGVEETQYF	TGTGCCAGCAGTTTATTTATCTGGACAGGGGTCGAAGAGACCCAGTACTTC
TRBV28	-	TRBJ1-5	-	CASSSGQIDSNQPQHF	TGTGCCAGCAGTTCAGGACAGATCGATAGCAATCAGCCCCAGCATTTT
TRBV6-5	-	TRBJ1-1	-	CASRSREDTEAFF	TGTGCCAGCAGAAGCAGGGAGGACACTGAAGCTTTCTTT
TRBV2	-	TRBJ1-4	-	CASRPGTSGNEKLLF	TGTGCCAGCAGACCGGGGACATCTGGCAATGAAAAACTGCTTTTT
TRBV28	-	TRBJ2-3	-	CASSFSGSTDTQYF	TGTGCCAGCAGTTTCAGCGGGAGCACAGATACGCAGTATTTT
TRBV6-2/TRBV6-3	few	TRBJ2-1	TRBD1	CASSGQATNEQFF	TGTGCCAGCAGCGGACAGGCTACTAATGAGCAGTTCTTC
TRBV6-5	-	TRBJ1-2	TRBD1	CASRIGGPRYGYTF	TGTGCCAGCCGAATAGGGGGCCCGCGCTATGGCTACACCTTC
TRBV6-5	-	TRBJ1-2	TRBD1	CASTNRGYGYTF	TGTGCCAGCACGAACAGGGGTTATGGCTACACCTTC
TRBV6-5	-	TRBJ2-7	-	CASRARGGTFEQYF	TGTGCCAGCAGGGCCCGCGGCGGGACCTTCGAGCAGTACTTC
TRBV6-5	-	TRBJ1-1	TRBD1	CASRPGQRDTEAFF	TGTGCCAGCAGACCGGGACAGAGGGACACTGAAGCTTTCTTT
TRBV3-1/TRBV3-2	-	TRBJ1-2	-	CASSQTGGGSLYGYTF	TGTGCCAGCAGTCAAACCGGGGGGGGATCTTTGTACGGCTACACCTTC
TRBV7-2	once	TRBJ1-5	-	CASSLRTSLQPQHF	TGTGCCAGCAGCTTAAGGACAAGTCTTCAGCCCCAGCATTTT
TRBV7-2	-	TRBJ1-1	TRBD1	CASRVGQDTEAFF	TGTGCCAGCAGGGTCGGACAGGACACTGAAGCTTTCTTT
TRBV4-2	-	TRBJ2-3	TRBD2	CASRRSGASTDTQYF	TGTGCCAGCAGACGTAGCGGGGCCTCCACAGATACGCAGTATTTT
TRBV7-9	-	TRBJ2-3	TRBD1	CASRSHAGQGDGTDTQYF	TGTGCCAGCAGGTCTCATGCCGGACAGGGGGACGGCACAGATACGCAGTATTTT
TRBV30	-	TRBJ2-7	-	CAWKGTYEQYF	TGTGCCTGGAAGGGGACCTACGAGCAGTACTTC
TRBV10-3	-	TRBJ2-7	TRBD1	CAISTDRVRAEQYF	TGTGCCATCAGTACGGACAGGGTGAGGGCCGAGCAGTACTTC
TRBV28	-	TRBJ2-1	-	CASRLYNEQFF	TGTGCCAGCAGACTTTACAATGAGCAGTTCTTC
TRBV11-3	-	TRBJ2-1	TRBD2	CASSLLAGGGEQFF	TGTGCCAGCAGCTTATTAGCGGGAGGAGGTGAGCAGTTCTTC
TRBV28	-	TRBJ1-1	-	CASSLVVGGLNTEAFF	TGTGCCAGCAGTTTAGTGGTCGGCGGCTTGAACACTGAAGCTTTCTTT
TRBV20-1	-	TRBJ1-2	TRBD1	CSAQGADGYTF	TGCAGTGCTCAGGGGGCGGATGGCTACACCTTC